This TCR beta chain was recovered during a study of human T cells and chemical hapten exposure. Study information: Across samples, TCR yields varied, mostly owing to small differences in pooled library volumes. Overall study results and limits: Since the donors had alopecia, their immune response may not be the same as that of healthy people.

TCRdb passed the RACE reads through MiXCR, listing each CDR3 protein once. The data show tens of thousands of distinct CDR3 sequences, roughly 9.6% seen once. Documented time point: patch test 2, 6 weeks after DPC sensitization. Treatment meaning: therapeutic diphenylcyclopropenone sensitization with weekly scalp DPC. In germline, CDR1 is DFQATT, CDR2 SNEGSKA (reference sequence). Trimming removed 7 bases at V and 0 bases at J, with 10 bases between. The CDR3 consists of 13 residues. This clonotype turned up a few times. Its antigen is as yet unknown. This chain joins TRBV20-1 and TRBJ2-4; D gene uncertain. The source is a man aged 35-49 years with alopecia areata. Some clones in this sample may be carry-over from other donors' samples. Specimen: whole blood, collected in connection with sensitization to the hapten diphenylcyclopropenone (DPC). CDR3 nucleotide sequence: TGCAGTGGGGCACCTTCAGCCAAAAACATTCAGTACTTC. This sequence encodes CSGAPSAKNIQYF.